A single sample is the source of the 23 T cell receptor beta chains below, sequenced in a study of T cells in Graves' hyperthyroidism and ophthalmopathy. RNA transcripts yielded amplified TCR beta CDR3 regions. The HTBI primer set served for first-round RT-PCR of the TCR CDR3. TCRdb re-called the multiplex PCR reads with MiXCR, one entry per CDR3 protein. The sample carries roughly 570,000 distinct CDR3 sequences, more than 15% recorded once. Sample: blood. These receptors came from a woman aged 25 to 39 with Graves' hyperthyroidism.

This clonotype was recorded many times. In nucleotides, the CDR3 is TGTGCCAGCAGCCAGAGGTCCTACGAGCAGTACTTC. Encoded protein: CASSQRSYEQYF. This chain uses TRBV3-1 with TRBJ2-7; D unclear. Trimming took off 3 bases at V and 1 base at J, with 4 bases between the two ends. Per the germline V gene, CDR1 is LGHDT and CDR2 is YNNKEL (reference sequence). The CDR3 consists of 12 residues.

There are a few counts of this clonotype. The chain is built from TRBV19 and TRBJ2-1, with 9 bases aligning to TRBD1. The CDR3 extends over 14 amino acids. The J segment lost 7 bases and the V segment lost 5 bases, leaving 6 bases of the junction unmatched. Germline V CDR1 and CDR2: LNHDA, SQIVND (reference sequence). The DNA of the CDR3 is TGTGCCAGTAGTGACGGGACAGGGACAAATGAGCAGTTCTTC. This translates into CASSDGTGTNEQFF.

At least ten counts were recorded for this clonotype. The chain joins TRBV5-6 to TRBJ2-3; TRBD2 aligns across 11 bases. The CDR3 covers 16 residues. Germline V gene sequence: CDR1 SGHDT, CDR2 YYEEEE. J gave up 2 bases and V 4 bases, and 6 bases lay outside the gene matches. The CDR3 DNA follows: TGTGCCAGCAGCCTAGGACTAGCGGGTACCACAGATACGCAGTATTTT. Encoded protein: CASSLGLAGTTDTQYF.

This clonotype has at least ten counts. The genes are TRBV12-3 or TRBV12-4 and TRBJ1-2; D call uncertain. The CDR3 runs 12 residues. The V gene lost 7 bases and the J gene lost 8 bases, with 14 bases spanning the gap. CDR3 sequence reads: CASTPGLLGYTF. The CDR3 DNA reads as TGTGCCAGCACCCCTGGACTTCTAGGCTACACCTTC.

In this sample, this clonotype turned up many times. V is TRBV24-1 and J is TRBJ1-2; TRBD1 agrees at 7 bases. CDR1 and CDR2 (germline): KGHDR, SFDVKD. Trimming took 3 bases from V and 3 from J; bases not matched to a gene: 0. The CDR3 extends over 13 amino acids. This chain's CDR3 is CATSDQGDYGYTF. CDR3 nucleotides: TGTGCCACCAGTGATCAGGGGGACTATGGCTACACCTTC.

This clonotype was detected many times. This chain joins TRBV5-5 and TRBJ2-2; D might be TRBD1 (6 bases). This CDR3 has 15 residues. Trimming took off 0 bases at V and 3 bases at J, with 9 bases between the two ends. Germline V gives CDR1 SGHKS, CDR2 YYEKEE (reference sequence). CDR3 coding DNA: TGTGCCAGCAGCTTGGTGGACAGCCACACCGGGGAGCTGTTTTTT. Amino acids: CASSLVDSHTGELFF.

This clonotype was counted between two and nine times. The gene calls are TRBV6-1 and TRBJ2-7; no definite D call. Trimming left V 3 bases short and J 2 bases short, with 8 bases between. This CDR3 comprises 13 residues. The V gene's germline CDR1 is MNHNS and CDR2 SASEGT. The CDR3 loop is CASSDASAYEQYF. The CDR3, as DNA: TGTGCCAGCAGTGATGCGTCTGCCTACGAGCAGTACTTC.

Only a few counts were recorded for this clonotype. The genes are TRBV7-9 and TRBJ2-1; 11 nucleotides match TRBD2. CDR1 is SEHNR, CDR2 FQNEAQ, per germline (reference sequence). This CDR3 is built from 14 residues. The V gene end was trimmed by 10 bases and the J gene end by 2 bases; junction bases not matched to a gene: 4. The CDR3, as DNA: TGTGCCACCGGGACTAGCGGTGCCTACAATGAGCAGTTCTTC. Protein product: CATGTSGAYNEQFF.

This chain connects TRBV6-1 to TRBJ2-1, with 10 nucleotides matching TRBD2. The V gene end was trimmed by 7 bases and the J gene end by 5 bases; junction bases not matched to a gene: 14. The germline V gene has CDR1 MNHNS and CDR2 SASEGT. CDR3 size: 17 residues. As DNA, the CDR3 is TGTGCCAGCAACCCCCTAGCGGGAGCCCCTAATAACAATGAGCAGTTCTTC. Translated, it gives CASNPLAGAPNNNEQFF.

This clonotype has at least ten counts. The chain uses TRBV4-1 and TRBJ1-4, with a possible D match to TRBD1 (5 bases). V lost 6 bases to trimming and J lost 0 bases, with 11 bases between them. Germline V gene lookup returns CDR1 MGHRA and CDR2 YSYEKL. This CDR3 comprises 15 residues. The CDR3 protein is CASRARQTTNEKLFF. CDR3 DNA sequence: TGCGCCAGCAGAGCTAGACAGACAACTAATGAAAAACTGTTTTTT.

This clonotype was recorded at least ten times. As DNA, the CDR3 is TGCAGTGCTAGAGACGGTTCTAGCACAGATACGCAGTATTTT. Its protein product is CSARDGSSTDTQYF. The chain couples TRBV20-1 to TRBJ2-3, with D unclear. The V gene lost 0 bases and the J gene lost 0 bases, with 7 bases spanning the gap. The CDR3 covers 14 residues. The germline CDR1 and CDR2 sequences are DFQATT and SNEGSKA (reference sequence).

This clonotype was seen ten or more times. The chain recombines TRBV12-3 or TRBV12-4 with TRBJ2-7; 8 nucleotides agree with TRBD1. This CDR3 contains 15 residues. After removal of 3 bases from V and 2 bases from J, the junction contained 6 bases not matched to a gene. The CDR3 DNA follows: TGTGCCAGCAGTTTCCGACAGGGGAATCCCTACGAGCAGTACTTC. It encodes CASSFRQGNPYEQYF.

V gene TRBV5-6 combines with J gene TRBJ2-1; 8 nucleotides agree with TRBD2. This CDR3 region has 14 residues. V lost 4 bases, J lost 4 bases, and 4 bases stayed unmatched. CDR1 and CDR2 from the germline V gene are SGHDT and YYEEEE. For the CDR3, the DNA is TGTGCCAGCAGCCCCGGGACTAGATACAATGAGCAGTTCTTC. The encoded protein is CASSPGTRYNEQFF.

This clonotype was seen many times. This chain joins TRBV28 and TRBJ2-1; the match to TRBD2 covers 7 bases. After removal of 4 bases from V and 7 bases from J, the junction contained 7 bases not matched to a gene. CDR3 length equals 14 residues. The germline V gene encodes CDR1 MDHEN and CDR2 SYDVKM. The CDR3: CASSSAGAVNEQFF. The DNA for the CDR3 is TGTGCCAGCAGTTCCGCGGGAGCAGTGAATGAGCAGTTCTTC.

The gene calls are TRBV7-9 and TRBJ2-3, with D tentatively TRBD2 (6 bases). The V end was cut by 4 bases, the J end by 3 bases, with 20 bases between. Germline V gene data show CDR1 as SEHNR and CDR2 as FQNEAQ (reference sequence). The CDR3 consists of 17 residues. The CDR3 loop is CASSSGRSGELTDTQYF. As DNA, the CDR3 is TGTGCCAGCAGCTCCGGACGGTCGGGGGAACTTACAGATACGCAGTATTTT.

About this clonotype: One end of the junction varies from germline; a read error may be responsible. The V call is TRBV5-1, the J call TRBJ1-1; D is undetermined. Germline V lookup: CDR1 SGHRS, CDR2 YFSETQ. The CDR3 consists of 13 residues. CDR3 region: CASGLDGNTEAFF. CDR3 coding DNA: TGCGCCAGCGGCTTGGATGGGAACACTGAAGCTTTCTTT.

In this sample, this clonotype turned up many times. The chain couples TRBV27 to TRBJ2-7; TRBD2 matches at 9 bases. V shed 6 bases, J shed 3 bases, and the junction held 9 bases outside the gene matches. The CDR3 has 15 amino acids. The germline V gene encodes CDR1 MNHEY and CDR2 SMNVEV (reference sequence). DNA for the CDR3: TGTGCCAGCAGCCCGTGGGGCGGGAGGGACTACGAGCAGTACTTC. It is translated as CASSPWGGRDYEQYF.

This clonotype came up many times. V and J are TRBV18 and TRBJ2-3; D remains ambiguous. The germline V gene has CDR1 KGHSH and CDR2 LQKENI. The length of the CDR3 is 13 residues. The V end was cut by 3 bases, the J end by 0 bases, with 4 bases between. The CDR3: CASSPFSTDTQYF. The CDR3 region has the DNA TGTGCCAGCTCACCTTTTAGCACAGATACGCAGTATTTT.

About this clonotype itself: Likely a read error: the CDR3 ends without its conserved phenylalanine or tryptophan. V and J are TRBV28 and TRBJ2-6; D not resolved. The CDR3 covers 20 residues. V was cut by 5 bases and J by 2 bases, with 25 bases left in between. CDR1 is MDHEN and CDR2 is SYDVKM in the germline V gene. The CDR3 nucleotides read TGTGCCAGCAGTCTCCTGTTTGATAAGACGGATTTCCCTGGGGCCAACGTCCTGACTTCC. Amino acids: CASSLLFDKTDFPGANVLTS.

V gene TRBV9 combines with J gene TRBJ1-2; D gene ambiguous. The ends were cut back, 3 bases at V and 3 bases at J, with 18 bases in the middle. The CDR3 has 16 residues. The germline gives CDR1 SGDLS, CDR2 YYNGEE. The CDR3 reads CASSARLWPSDYGYTF. The CDR3, as DNA: TGTGCCAGCAGCGCCCGTTTATGGCCTTCTGACTATGGCTACACCTTC.

This chain links TRBV10-3 with TRBJ1-4, with 9 bases matching TRBD1. This CDR3 has 14 residues. The germline V gene encodes CDR1 ENHRY and CDR2 SYGVKD. Unmatched junction bases numbered 6, after V lost 5 bases and J lost 8 bases. CDR3 DNA sequence: TGTGCCATCAGTCGGGACAGGGTTGAAGAAAAACTGTTTTTT. Translating it yields CAISRDRVEEKLFF.

The chain is built from TRBV5-6 and TRBJ2-2, with 13 bases aligning to TRBD2. CDR1 is SGHDT, CDR2 YYEEEE, per germline. This CDR3 has 17 residues. Trimming removed 2 bases from V and 6 bases from J; junction bases left unmatched: 7. The CDR3 DNA reads as TGTGCCAGCAGCTTAGGGACTAGCGGGACGATTGCCGGGGAGCTGTTTTTT. Translated: CASSLGTSGTIAGELFF.

This clonotype was counted many times. This chain uses TRBV5-1 with TRBJ2-1; D is perhaps TRBD1 (7 bases). Trimming removed 2 bases at V and 5 bases at J, with 11 bases between. Germline assignment: CDR1 SGHRS and CDR2 YFSETQ. The CDR3 runs 14 residues. The CDR3 nucleotides are TGCGCCAGCAGCTTCCAGGGGGAGGACAATGAGCAGTTCTTC. Protein: CASSFQGEDNEQFF.